This T cell receptor beta chain was captured by sequencing in a study of blood T cell repertoires in COVID-19. Study summary: Samples taken during acute and convalescent COVID-19 were collected in the United States, Italy and Spain.

Germline lookup yields CDR1 LGHNA and CDR2 YNFKEQ. The CDR3 length is 14 residues. Trimming removed 0 bases at V and 5 bases at J, with 10 bases between. Study processing details: The authors estimated nucleated cell counts from reference gene primer amplification. Libraries were prepared by immunoSEQ multiplex PCR; TCRdb keeps only in-frame clonotypes and omits some of them. That table gives V, J and clone size, and the DNA gave D and trimming. The repertoire holds over 70,000 clones, with around 83% as singletons. The chain couples TRBV4-2 to TRBJ2-5, with no clear D. The source of this sequence is a man younger than 45 with COVID-19, enrolled during active disease. The specimen sequenced was peripheral blood. In nucleotides, the CDR3 is TGTGCCAGCAGCCAAGAAATCCTTCGGGAGACCCAGTACTTC. Its translation: CASSQEILRETQYF.